Listed below are T cell receptor beta chains from one sample, sequenced in a study of CD8+ T cells in alopecia areata. Assay: immunoSEQ multiplex PCR; the TCRdb copy retains only in-frame clones and omits some. The sample holds about 90,000 clones, 44% seen once. Sequenced material: CD8+ T cells sorted from blood, taken at week 24, from a patient treated with tofacitinib. The origin of the receptors is a human donor with alopecia areata. Both conserved end residues are part of each CDR3. Each record gives: V gene, J gene, clone size, D gene, CDR3 DNA, CDR3 protein. A D gene is named only where the DNA matches it firmly. Some rows mark clone size as missing; the rest say once, few, many or name a class of expanded clone.

TRBV9,TRBJ2-5,NA,TRBD2,TGTGCCAGCAGCGTAGGGAGCGGGAGCGGAGAGACCCAGTACTTC,CASSVGSGSGETQYF
TRBV6-6,TRBJ2-5,NA,TRBD2,TGTGCCAGCAGTGCCATAGCGGGAACCAGACAAGAGACCCAGTACTTC,CASSAIAGTRQETQYF
TRBV30,TRBJ2-3,few,TRBD2,TGTGCCTGGAGCCCGGGAACCGGAGCGGGGGATACGCAGTATTTT,CAWSPGTGAGDTQYF
TRBV6-5,TRBJ2-1,few,NA,TGTGCCAGCAGTTACCTTCCGGTGGGTTTCAATGAGCAGTTCTTC,CASSYLPVGFNEQFF
TRBV6-6,TRBJ2-7,NA,NA,TGTGCCAGCAGACTCGGGACTCACGAGCAGTACTTC,CASRLGTHEQYF
TRBV5-4,TRBJ1-1,once,NA,TGTGCCAGCAGCTCCCACCCGTTAGGTGCTTTCTTT,CASSSHPLGAFF
TRBV6-6,TRBJ2-1,once,NA,TGTGCCAGCAGCGAGTTAGCGGTGAGCTCCTACAATGAGCAGTTCTTC,CASSELAVSSYNEQFF
TRBV6-4,TRBJ2-1,NA,NA,TGTGCCAGCAGTGACTTTGGGGAAAGACAGTTCTTC,CASSDFGERQFF
TRBV19,TRBJ1-5,few,NA,TGTGCCAGTAGTATGGGTGGGGTCCTTAATCAGCCCCAGCATTTT,CASSMGGVLNQPQHF
TRBV7-8,TRBJ2-3,NA,NA,TGTGCCAGCAGCTTAATGAGGCGCACAGATACGCAGTATTTT,CASSLMRRTDTQYF
TRBV5-1,TRBJ1-1,NA,NA,TGCGCCAGCAGCCTACCCCGAGAGGCGAGCACTGAAGCTTTCTTT,CASSLPREASTEAFF
TRBV9,TRBJ1-2,few,NA,TGTGCCAGCAGCGTAGGTGGGGGGCAAGGCTATGGCTACACCTTC,CASSVGGGQGYGYTF
TRBV10-3,TRBJ2-5,many,NA,TGTGCCATCAGTCCAGTGGGTCGGCTACAAGAGACCCAGTACTTC,CAISPVGRLQETQYF
TRBV29-1,TRBJ2-7,NA,TRBD2,TGCAGCGTAAGTGTTGCGGGAGATCTCTACGAGCAGTACTTC,CSVSVAGDLYEQYF
TRBV29-1,TRBJ2-1,NA,NA,TGCAGCCTTGAGGGCTACCCTCCCTACAATGAGCAGTTCTTC,CSLEGYPPYNEQFF
TRBV30,TRBJ2-7,once,TRBD2,TGTGCCTGTCGGGGGGAGGGCTCCTACGAGCAGTACTTC,CACRGEGSYEQYF